The next 16 T cell receptor beta chains were all read from a single sample in a study of blood T cell repertoires in COVID-19 (dated by TCRdb to the early 2020s). The receptor library was made with the immunoSEQ multiplex PCR assay. Entries here come from immuneACCESS through TCRdb and include only in-frame sequences with V and J called. Some clones fail to appear in such tables; in the studies checked, an unresolved V gene covers under half of the shortfall, and the cause of the remainder is unknown. For this sample the table gives about 99,000 clones, of which roughly 76% were detected only once. The ten largest clones capture under 5.5% of the sample. The sample was peripheral blood. These receptors all stem from an elderly man with COVID-19, enrolled during active disease.

The rearrangement uses TRBV9 and TRBJ1-2; 12 bases are a match to TRBD1. The junction had 11 bases not matched to a gene; V was cut back by 0 bases and J by 5 bases. This CDR3 has 18 amino acids. Looked up from germline, CDR1 is SGDLS and CDR2 is YYNGEE. CDR3 nucleotide sequence: TGTGCCAGCAGCGTAGGGGCCCACCCGGGACAGGGGGCTTATGGCTACACCTTC. This translates into CASSVGAHPGQGAYGYTF.

The rearrangement joins TRBV12-3 or TRBV12-4 to TRBJ1-2; D unclear. Trimming cost V 6 bases and J 3 bases, with 8 bases left between them. CDR3 length: 12 residues. This CDR3 reads CASSTGDYGYTF. The CDR3 DNA sequence: TGTGCCAGCAGCACGGGTGACTATGGCTACACCTTC.

The CDR3 DNA reads as TGCGCCAGCAGCTTGGCCCCTGGACAGGGCCTAATGGGGACTAATGAAAAACTGTTTTTT. Translating it yields CASSLAPGQGLMGTNEKLFF. This chain connects TRBV5-1 to TRBJ1-4; TRBD1 matches 8 bases. The CDR3 is 20 amino acids. Trimming cost V 0 bases and J 2 bases; bases outside gene matches: 15. Germline CDR1 and CDR2: SGHRS and YFSETQ. Together with reference TRBV5-1 and TRBJ1-4, the CDR3 gives the full variable domain: KAGVTQTPRYLIKTRGQQVTLSCSPISGHRSVSWYQQTPGQGLQFLFEYFSETQRNKGNFPGRFSGRQFSNSRSEMNVSTLELGDSALYLCASSLAPGQGLMGTNEKLFFGSGTQLSVL.

The gene calls are TRBV7-3 and TRBJ2-6; 9 positions agree with TRBD1. The CDR3 extends over 20 amino acids. The junction had 11 bases not matched to a gene; V was cut back by 2 bases and J by 0 bases. The germline V gene has CDR1 SGHTA and CDR2 FQGTGA. The CDR3 sequence is CASSLVRRGTGSSGANVLTF. CDR3 coding DNA: TGTGCCAGCAGCTTAGTACGTCGGGGGACAGGGAGCTCTGGGGCCAACGTCCTGACTTTC.

This chain links TRBV10-1 with TRBJ2-3, with TRBD2 matching 7 bases. In germline, CDR1 is WNHNN, CDR2 SYGVQD (reference sequence). Germline trimming cut 5 bases from V and 4 bases from J; bases unmatched to any gene: 3. This CDR3 spans 13 amino acids. The CDR3 spells CASSRAGADTQYF. The CDR3 nucleotides read TGCGCCAGCAGTCGGGCGGGGGCAGATACGCAGTATTTT.

This clone has a single count. The chain employs TRBV7-8 and TRBJ2-3; the match to TRBD2 covers 9 bases. The CDR3 has 21 amino acids. Looked up from germline, CDR1 is SGHVS and CDR2 is FQNEAQ. With V trimmed by 1 base and J by 0 bases, 17 bases remained unmatched. CDR3 nucleotide sequence: TGTGCCAGCAGCTTAGTTGTGCTGGGGGTTAGCGGGAGTGCTAGCACAGATACGCAGTATTTT. Protein sequence: CASSLVVLGVSGSASTDTQYF.

This clone occurred a few times. The chain is built from TRBV9 and TRBJ2-5, with 9 bases that match TRBD1. Trimming removed 4 bases from V and 3 bases from J; junction bases left unmatched: 13. In germline, CDR1 is SGDLS, CDR2 YYNGEE. The CDR3 runs 17 residues. The CDR3 loop reads CASSHPTGGDYEETQYF. The CDR3, as DNA: TGTGCCAGCAGCCACCCTACAGGGGGCGATTACGAAGAGACCCAGTACTTC. The full variable domain, in which reference TRBV9 and TRBJ2-5 provide the parts outside the CDR3, is DSGVTQTPKHLITATGQRVTLRCSPRSGDLSVYWYQQSLDQGLQFLIQYYNGEERAKGNILERFSAQQFPDLHSELNLSSLELGDSALYFCASSHPTGGDYEETQYFGPGTRLLVL.

V and J are TRBV10-3 and TRBJ1-2, with 8 positions matching TRBD1. There are 15 residues in the CDR3. Germline V gives CDR1 ENHRY, CDR2 SYGVKD. V was clipped by 7 bases and J by 4 bases; unmatched bases: 11. CDR3 in amino acids: CAIKETGERVYGYTF. In DNA, the CDR3 is TGTGCCATCAAGGAGACAGGGGAAAGGGTCTATGGCTACACCTTC.

This chain uses TRBV6-6 with TRBJ1-1; 10 bases map to TRBD1. This CDR3 has 14 residues. J gave up 7 bases and V 6 bases, and 8 bases lay outside the gene matches. Germline V gene lookup returns CDR1 MNHNY and CDR2 SVGAGI (reference sequence). CDR3 loop: CASRPDRGLGEAFF. The CDR3 coding sequence is TGTGCCAGCAGACCCGACAGGGGGCTAGGTGAAGCTTTCTTT.

The chain recombines TRBV3-1 (or the pseudogene TRBV3-2) with TRBJ2-1, with 9 bases that match TRBD2. CDR3 length equals 15 residues. Germline V gene data show CDR1 as LGHDT and CDR2 as YNNKEL (reference sequence). Trimming at V came to 4 bases and at J to 6 bases, leaving 7 bases not matched to a gene. The DNA of the CDR3 is TGTGCCAGCAGCCGTAGCGGGAGAAGGACCAATGAGCAGTTCTTC. It yields the protein CASSRSGRRTNEQFF.

The V and J genes are TRBV6-5 and TRBJ2-7; no definite D call. The CDR3 sequence is 13 residues long. Germline values: CDR1 MNHEY, CDR2 SVGAGI. Trimming left V 4 bases short and J 0 bases short, with 7 bases between. CDR3 protein: CASSSSNSYEQYF. CDR3 nucleotides: TGTGCCAGCAGTTCCAGTAACTCCTACGAGCAGTACTTC.

This chain joins TRBV10-3 and TRBJ1-5; D call uncertain. The CDR3 covers 15 residues. CDR1 and CDR2 (germline): ENHRY, SYGVKD. The V end was cut by 6 bases, the J end by 3 bases, with 15 bases between. In nucleotides, the CDR3 is TGTGCCATCAGCCCCGCGGGGTTGGCCAATCAGCCCCAGCATTTT. Translated: CAISPAGLANQPQHF.

The chain combines TRBV4-1 with TRBJ2-3; possible D gene TRBD1, 5 bases. With 0 bases removed from V and 4 bases from J, the gap between germline ends came to 8 bases. CDR1 and CDR2 from the germline V gene are MGHRA and YSYEKL. This CDR3 has 14 amino acids. Here the CDR3 DNA reads TGCGCCAGCAGCCAAGAAAACAGGCCAGATACGCAGTATTTT. It is translated as CASSQENRPDTQYF.

The J gene is TRBJ1-2, the V gene TRBV19; D uncertain. V was shortened by 1 base and J by 0 bases, with 9 bases between the two germline ends. The length of the CDR3 is 15 residues. The germline gives CDR1 LNHDA, CDR2 SQIVND (reference sequence). The CDR3 DNA reads as TGTGCCAGTAGTATAGGAGGCGGAACTAACTATGGCTACACCTTC. Translation gives CASSIGGGTNYGYTF.

There are a few counts of this clone. This sequence joins TRBV28 and TRBJ2-7; D is unclear. This CDR3 comprises 11 residues. Germline V gives CDR1 MDHEN, CDR2 SYDVKM. V was shortened by 4 bases and J by 6 bases, with 7 bases between the two germline ends. The CDR3 is CASSSPREQYF. Written as DNA, the CDR3 is TGTGCCAGCAGTTCCCCTCGCGAGCAGTACTTC. Supplemented by reference TRBV28 and TRBJ2-7, the full variable domain reads DVKVTQSSRYLVKRTGEKVFLECVQDMDHENMFWYRQDPGLGLRLIYFSYDVKMKEKGDIPEGYSVSREKKERFSLILESASTNQTSMYLCASSSPREQYFGPGTRLTVT.

This clone was detected once. The CDR3 spells CASSPGAGYNEQFF. CDR3 DNA sequence: TGTGCCAGCTCACCAGGAGCCGGGTACAATGAGCAGTTCTTC. The chain recombines TRBV18 with TRBJ2-1, with unresolved D. This CDR3 contains 14 residues. The V end was cut by 2 bases, the J end by 4 bases, with 9 bases between. The V gene's germline CDR1 is KGHSH and CDR2 LQKENI.